The 27 T cell receptor beta chains below come from one sample, sequenced in a study of blood T cell repertoires in COVID-19. TCRdb keeps only in-frame clones here, not all; method: immunoSEQ multiplex PCR. The sample lists a few hundred thousand clones, roughly nine tenths occurring once. The sequencing sample was made of PBMCs or T cells enriched from blood (not recorded which). The receptors stem from a woman between 35 and 50 years old who had been exposed to COVID-19.

This chain connects TRBV2 to TRBJ2-3; 11 positions agree with TRBD1. Trimming cost V 5 bases and J 3 bases; bases outside gene matches: 13. This CDR3 contains 18 residues. Germline V gives CDR1 SNHLY, CDR2 FYNNEI. CDR3: CASSKSSDRGRLTDTQYF. In DNA form, the CDR3 reads TGTGCCAGCAGTAAAAGCTCGGACAGGGGGCGATTAACAGATACGCAGTATTTT.

The gene calls are TRBV3-1 (or the pseudogene TRBV3-2) and TRBJ2-1; 9 bases map to TRBD2. J lost 10 bases, V lost 1 base, and 8 bases had no gene match. This CDR3 comprises 15 residues. Germline V CDR1 and CDR2: LGHDT, YNNKEL (reference sequence). The CDR3 bases are TGTGCCAGCAGCCAAGTTCGGTCCCTAGCGGGGGAGCAGTTCTTC. This translates into CASSQVRSLAGEQFF.

This chain connects TRBV5-1 to TRBJ1-3, with a tentative D call TRBD1 (5 bases). Germline V gene data show CDR1 as SGHRS and CDR2 as YFSETQ. Between the trimmed V and J ends, which lost 6 bases and 0 bases, there was a span of 13 bases. The CDR3 totals 15 residues. The CDR3 DNA reads as TGCGCCAGCACTAGGGAGGGGTCCTCTGGAAACACCATATATTTT. Translated: CASTREGSSGNTIYF.

V gene TRBV2 combines with J gene TRBJ1-1; a weak D match, TRBD1 (6 bases). Germline loops: CDR1 SNHLY, CDR2 FYNNEI. Deletions cut 7 bases from V and 4 bases from J, with 13 bases between. This CDR3 has 13 residues. The CDR3 bases are TGTGCCAGCACCCCCGGACAGTCCACTGAAGCTTTCTTT. It codes for CASTPGQSTEAFF.

The chain has TRBV11-2 and TRBJ1-2, with 9 bases matching TRBD1. Germline V gene sequence: CDR1 SGHAT, CDR2 FQNNGV. This CDR3 region has 14 residues. With 5 bases clipped from V and 3 bases from J, the junction kept 4 bases outside the gene matches. The CDR3 here is CASSRRDRDYGYTF. CDR3 bases: TGTGCCAGCAGCCGCCGGGACAGGGACTATGGCTACACCTTC.

V usage is TRBV7-2 and J usage is TRBJ1-5; 8 nucleotides agree with TRBD1. Germline values: CDR1 SGHTA, CDR2 FQGNSA. This CDR3 region has 14 residues. V was clipped by 7 bases and J by 3 bases; unmatched bases: 5. The CDR3 bases are TGTGCCAGCACCTCGACAGGGGCCAATCAGCCCCAGCATTTT. Translating it yields CASTSTGANQPQHF. Complete variable domain (other parts from reference TRBV7-2 and TRBJ1-5): GAGVSQSPSNKVTEKGKDVELRCDPISGHTALYWYRQSLGQGLEFLIYFQGNSAPDKSGLPSDRFSAERTGGSVSTLTIQRTQQEDSAVYLCASTSTGANQPQHFGDGTRLSIL.

The CDR3 loop is CSTSLFDTPSTDTQYF. The CDR3 coding sequence is TGCAGCACGTCCCTCTTCGACACCCCCAGCACAGATACGCAGTATTTT. The chain recombines TRBV29-1 with TRBJ2-3; no clear D gene. The CDR3 is 16 residues long. Germline CDR1 and CDR2: SQVTM and ANQGSEA. Trimming stripped 8 bases from V and 0 bases from J, with 21 bases between.

The gene calls are TRBV25-1 and TRBJ1-3; weak D call: TRBD1 (5 bases). The CDR3 is 17 residues long. From germline, CDR1 is MGHDK and CDR2 SYGVNS. V was clipped by 0 bases and J by 0 bases, with 12 bases between them. The CDR3 loop is CASSEYFPDNSGNTIYF. The CDR3 DNA follows: TGTGCCAGCAGTGAATATTTCCCGGACAACTCTGGAAACACCATATATTTT.

The rearrangement links TRBV7-9 to TRBJ1-2, with D possibly TRBD1 on 5 matching bases. Trimming shortened V by 2 bases and J by 7 bases, and 14 bases separated the two germline ends. This CDR3 is built from 14 residues. CDR1 is SEHNR and CDR2 is FQNEAQ in the germline V gene (reference sequence). The CDR3 sequence: CASSLRRDGGGYTF. CDR3 bases: TGTGCCAGCAGCTTACGCCGCGACGGGGGTGGCTACACCTTC.

This clone showed up just once. CDR3: CAWRPGGTYNEQFF. CDR3 nucleotide sequence: TGTGCCTGGAGGCCAGGGGGGACCTACAATGAGCAGTTCTTC. The V call is TRBV30, the J call TRBJ2-1, with D possibly TRBD1 on 7 matching bases. Deletions cut 3 bases from V and 2 bases from J, with 11 bases between. In germline, CDR1 is GTSNPN, CDR2 SVGIG (reference sequence). The CDR3 has 14 residues.

In this sample, this clone turned up once. The chain is built from TRBV5-1 and TRBJ2-5; weak D call: TRBD2 (6 bases). CDR1 SGHRS and CDR2 YFSETQ come from the germline V gene. Trimming took 1 base from V and 4 from J, leaving 11 bases between them. This CDR3 has 14 amino acids. This CDR3 is CASSLSRLGETQYF. The CDR3 DNA reads TGCGCCAGCAGCTTGTCCAGACTAGGAGAGACCCAGTACTTC.

The J gene is TRBJ2-3, the V gene TRBV2, with a weak D call TRBD2 (5 bases). V was shortened by 6 bases and J by 1 base, with 11 bases between the two germline ends. The CDR3 contains 14 residues. Germline values: CDR1 SNHLY, CDR2 FYNNEI. CDR3 amino acids: CASSRRKGTDTQYF. CDR3 nucleotide sequence: TGTGCCAGCAGCCGGAGGAAGGGCACAGATACGCAGTATTTT.

V gene TRBV3-1 (or the pseudogene TRBV3-2) combines with J gene TRBJ2-7, with 9 positions matching TRBD2. CDR3 size: 15 residues. V was clipped by 1 base and J by 6 bases; unmatched bases: 7. CDR1 is LGHDT and CDR2 is YNNKEL in the germline V gene (reference sequence). Here the CDR3 reads CASSQVLRGGSEQYF. The CDR3 DNA follows: TGTGCCAGCAGCCAAGTGCTGCGGGGGGGCTCCGAGCAGTACTTC.

The chain joins TRBV5-6 to TRBJ2-7, with 7 bases that match TRBD1. The CDR3 is 17 residues long. The J segment lost 3 bases and the V segment lost 4 bases, leaving 16 bases of the junction unmatched. CDR1 and CDR2 (germline): SGHDT, YYEEEE. CDR3 nucleotides: TGTGCCAGCAGCCCAGCGCGTGGCAGGGGGAATTACTACGAGCAGTACTTC. Its translation: CASSPARGRGNYYEQYF.

V gene TRBV30 combines with J gene TRBJ2-5; possibly TRBD2 for D (6 bases). V was shortened by 5 bases and J by 7 bases, with 17 bases between the two germline ends. Germline V gene lookup returns CDR1 GTSNPN and CDR2 SVGIG (reference sequence). The CDR3 spans 13 residues. CDR3 loop: CAWATNGGWTQYF. CDR3 sequence (DNA): TGTGCCTGGGCCACGAACGGGGGTTGGACCCAGTACTTC.

The rearrangement links TRBV7-8 to TRBJ2-3; D not certain. The CDR3 covers 12 residues. Germline V CDR1 and CDR2: SGHVS, FQNEAQ. The V and J ends lost 1 base and 6 bases respectively, with 5 bases between them. In nucleotides, the CDR3 is TGTGCCAGCAGCTTAGTTTCGGATACGCAGTATTTT. Protein product: CASSLVSDTQYF.

This chain joins TRBV23-1 and TRBJ2-7; D is possibly TRBD1 (6 bases). TRBV23-1 is an ORF, with its function uncertain. CDR3 length equals 16 residues. V was cut by 0 bases and J by 0 bases, with 12 bases left in between. This CDR3 is CASSQSPGESSYEQYF. As DNA, the CDR3 is TGCGCCAGCAGTCAATCTCCAGGGGAGAGCTCCTACGAGCAGTACTTC.

The rearrangement joins TRBV7-8 to TRBJ2-1, with 8 bases fitting TRBD1. With 5 bases clipped from V and 6 bases from J, the junction kept 9 bases outside the gene matches. The CDR3 loop spans 15 amino acids. The germline V gene encodes CDR1 SGHVS and CDR2 FQNEAQ. The CDR3 sequence: CASSLGQGSINEQFF. CDR3 DNA: TGTGCCAGCAGCCTTGGACAGGGCTCGATCAATGAGCAGTTCTTC.

The gene calls are TRBV27 and TRBJ1-2; 11 nucleotides match TRBD1. CDR3 length: 16 amino acids. Germline loops: CDR1 MNHEY, CDR2 SMNVEV (reference sequence). Trimming at V came to 5 bases and at J to 7 bases, leaving 12 bases not matched to a gene. CDR3 sequence: CASSLGQGARSTGYTF. CDR3 bases: TGTGCCAGCAGTCTCGGACAGGGGGCGCGGTCCACTGGCTACACCTTC.

This clone was seen only once. The chain employs TRBV18 and TRBJ1-2, with 8 bases lining up with TRBD1. The V and J ends lost 6 bases and 7 bases, in that order; junction bases with no gene match: 13. CDR1 is KGHSH, CDR2 LQKENI, per germline. This CDR3 has 15 residues. CDR3 coding DNA: TGTGCCAGCTCTCCCTTGGACAGGGCCTTGGGTGGCTACACCTTC. Amino acids: CASSPLDRALGGYTF.

A remark on this clone: Germline is not matched at one junction end, which may reflect a read error. The V call is TRBV19, the J call TRBJ2-3; 7 bases are shared with TRBD1. This CDR3 has 14 residues. The germline V gene encodes CDR1 LNHDA and CDR2 SQIVND (reference sequence). The CDR3 coding sequence is TGTGGCAGTTCTGAGGGGGCCATGACAGATACGCAGTATTTT. It is translated as CGSSEGAMTDTQYF.

The V gene is TRBV18, the J gene TRBJ2-3; TRBD2 aligns across 9 bases. Trimming took 2 bases from V and 0 from J; bases not matched to a gene: 9. Germline loops: CDR1 KGHSH, CDR2 LQKENI. The CDR3 contains 18 residues. The DNA of the CDR3 is TGTGCCAGCTCACCAAGGGGGGCCGGGACTAGCAGCACAGATACGCAGTATTTT. This sequence encodes CASSPRGAGTSSTDTQYF.

CDR3 nucleotide sequence: TGCGCCAGCACATCAAGGGGTAGGCCTGGGGTCATGAACACTGAAGCTTTCTTT. Amino acids: CASTSRGRPGVMNTEAFF. The V and J genes are TRBV5-1 and TRBJ1-1; a possible D gene is TRBD1 (5 bases). CDR3 size: 18 residues. The germline CDR1 and CDR2 sequences are SGHRS and YFSETQ. V dropped 6 bases and J dropped 0 bases, with 24 bases sitting between them. Supplemented by reference TRBV5-1 and TRBJ1-1, the full variable domain reads KAGVTQTPRYLIKTRGQQVTLSCSPISGHRSVSWYQQTPGQGLQFLFEYFSETQRNKGNFPGRFSGRQFSNSRSEMNVSTLELGDSALYLCASTSRGRPGVMNTEAFFGQGTRLTVV.

The rearrangement uses TRBV9 and TRBJ1-2; 9 bases fit TRBD1. CDR1 and CDR2 from the germline V gene are SGDLS and YYNGEE. J lost 6 bases, V lost 4 bases, and 10 bases had no gene match. This CDR3 has 15 amino acids. CDR3 amino acids: CASSPGGQGWNGYTF. In DNA, the CDR3 is TGTGCCAGCAGCCCAGGAGGACAGGGGTGGAATGGCTACACCTTC.

The rearrangement links TRBV12-5 to TRBJ2-1; 7 nucleotides agree with TRBD1. CDR1 is LGHNT and CDR2 is FRNRAP in the germline V gene. The junction had 8 bases not matched to a gene; V was cut back by 1 base and J by 8 bases. The CDR3 sequence is 15 residues long. CDR3 in DNA: TGTGCTAGTGGTTTGGGACAGGGCCCGTTTCATGAGCAGTTCTTC. This codes for CASGLGQGPFHEQFF. Based on the CDR3 plus reference TRBV12-5 and TRBJ2-1, the full variable domain is DARVTQTPRHKVTEMGQEVTMRCQPILGHNTVFWYRQTMMQGLELLAYFRNRAPLDDSGMPKDRFSAEMPDATLATLKIQPSEPRDSAVYFCASGLGQGPFHEQFFGPGTRLTVL.

The chain combines TRBV30 with TRBJ1-6, with D uncertain. The length of the CDR3 is 15 residues. Germline CDR1 GTSNPN, CDR2 SVGIG (reference sequence). Trimming left V 2 bases short and J 6 bases short, with 14 bases between. The CDR3 loop reads CAWSLAGQLNSPLHF. The CDR3 DNA is TGTGCCTGGAGTCTTGCTGGGCAGCTTAATTCACCCCTCCACTTT.

The V call is TRBV5-1, the J call TRBJ2-3; 10 bases are shared with TRBD1. V was clipped by 0 bases and J by 1 base; unmatched bases: 2. The CDR3 covers 16 residues. Germline CDR1 and CDR2: SGHRS and YFSETQ. CDR3: CASSLVGTGGTDTQYF. The DNA for the CDR3 is TGCGCCAGCAGCTTGGTAGGGACAGGGGGCACAGATACGCAGTATTTT.